This T cell receptor (beta chain) was documented in a study of tumor and adjacent non-tumor tissue in lung cancer. Looking at the study overall: Patients comprised roughly 12 adenocarcinoma, 2 squamous cell carcinoma and 1 small cell lung cancer. Study findings and constraints: Tumor tissue had significantly higher TCR diversity than normal lung.

A word on this clonotype: Its antigen is not known. The junction does not match germline at one end; this may be a read error.

No cell sorting was done before RNA was extracted from the tissue. More than 3 cm separated this lung sample from the edge of the tumor. A modified ARM-PCR protocol with three rounds of nested PCR amplified TCRbeta. Each CDR3 protein is one row after TCRdb ran MiXCR on the multiplex PCR reads. The profile shows 81,000 or so distinct CDR3 sequences, roughly 80% of them singletons. Germline CDR1 reads LGHNA; CDR2 reads YSLEER. The CDR3 runs 13 residues. The sequence was obtained from a man between 60 and 75 years old with non-small cell lung cancer. The chain has TRBV4-3 and TRBJ2-2; unclear D gene. Source material: distant non-tumor lung tissue. Here the CDR3 reads CANSQGFTGELFF. CDR3 nucleotide sequence: TGCGCCAACAGCCAAGGGTTCACCGGGGAGCTGTTTTTT.